One T cell receptor (beta chain) is described in this entry. The data belong to a study of blood T cell repertoires in COVID-19. The wider study: PBMCs, B-cell-depleted T cells, or T cells provided the cDNA or gDNA that made up the material.

Only in-frame clones appear in the TCRdb table, and some are missing; sequencing was by immunoSEQ multiplex PCR. The sample gives about 130,000 clones, 70% to 90% of which show up once; about 1.2% is in the top ten. This CDR3 region has 15 residues. Trimming cost V 2 bases and J 6 bases; bases outside gene matches: 2. CDR1 is MNHEY and CDR2 is SVGAGI in the germline V gene. The sequenced sample was peripheral blood. The receptor was isolated from an elderly woman with acute or convalescent COVID-19. The chain couples TRBV6-5 to TRBJ2-1; 12 bases are a match to TRBD2. CDR3 residues: CASSYTSGRFNEQFF. In DNA, the CDR3 is TGTGCCAGCAGTTACACTAGCGGGAGGTTCAATGAGCAGTTCTTC.